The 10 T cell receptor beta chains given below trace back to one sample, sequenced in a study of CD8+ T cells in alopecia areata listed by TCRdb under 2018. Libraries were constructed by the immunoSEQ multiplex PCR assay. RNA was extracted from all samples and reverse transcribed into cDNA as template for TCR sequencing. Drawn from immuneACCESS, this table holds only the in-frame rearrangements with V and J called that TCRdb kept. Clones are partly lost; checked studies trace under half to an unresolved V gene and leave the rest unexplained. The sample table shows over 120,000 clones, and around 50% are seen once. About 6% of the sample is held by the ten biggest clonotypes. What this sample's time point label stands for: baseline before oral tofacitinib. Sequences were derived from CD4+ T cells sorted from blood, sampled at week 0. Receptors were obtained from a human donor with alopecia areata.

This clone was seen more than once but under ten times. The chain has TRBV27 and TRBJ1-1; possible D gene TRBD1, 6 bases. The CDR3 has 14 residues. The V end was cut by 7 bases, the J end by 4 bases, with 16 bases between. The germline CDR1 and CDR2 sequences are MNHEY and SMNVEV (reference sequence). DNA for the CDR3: TGTGCCAGCAAACTGATAGGGGGAAGCACTGAAGCTTTCTTT. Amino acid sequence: CASKLIGGSTEAFF.

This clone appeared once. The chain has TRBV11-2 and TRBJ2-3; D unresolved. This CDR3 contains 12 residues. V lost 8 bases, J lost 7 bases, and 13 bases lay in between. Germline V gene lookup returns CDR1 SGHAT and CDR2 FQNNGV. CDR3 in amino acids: CASGETPHTQYF. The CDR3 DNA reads TGTGCCAGCGGTGAAACCCCCCATACGCAGTATTTT.

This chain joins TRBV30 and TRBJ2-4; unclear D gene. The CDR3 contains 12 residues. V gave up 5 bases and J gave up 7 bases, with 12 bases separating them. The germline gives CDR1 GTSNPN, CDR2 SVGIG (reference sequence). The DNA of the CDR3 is TGTGCCTGGGCAGATATGAGGAACATTCAGTACTTC. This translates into CAWADMRNIQYF. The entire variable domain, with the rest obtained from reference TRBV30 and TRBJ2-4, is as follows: SQTIHQWPATLVQPVGSPLSLECTVEGTSNPNLYWYRQAAGRGLQLLFYSVGIGQISSEVPQNLSASRPQDRQFILSSKKLLLSDSGFYLCAWADMRNIQYFGAGTRLSVL.

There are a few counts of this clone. CDR3 nucleotide sequence: TGTGCCAGCAGCTCCCCAGGACTAGCGGGGAGTGAGCAGTTCTTC. This codes for CASSSPGLAGSEQFF. The rearrangement joins TRBV7-2 to TRBJ2-1; 12 bases map to TRBD2. J gave up 9 bases and V 4 bases, and 7 bases lay outside the gene matches. The CDR3 is 15 amino acids. Looked up from germline, CDR1 is SGHTA and CDR2 is FQGNSA. Filled out from reference TRBV7-2 and TRBJ2-1, the complete variable domain reads GAGVSQSPSNKVTEKGKDVELRCDPISGHTALYWYRQSLGQGLEFLIYFQGNSAPDKSGLPSDRFSAERTGGSVSTLTIQRTQQEDSAVYLCASSSPGLAGSEQFFGPGTRLTVL.

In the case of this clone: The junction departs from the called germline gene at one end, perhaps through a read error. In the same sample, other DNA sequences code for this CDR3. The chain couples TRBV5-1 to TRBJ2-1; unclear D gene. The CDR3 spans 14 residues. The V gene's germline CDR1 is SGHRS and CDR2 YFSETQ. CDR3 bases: TGCGCTAGCAGCTTGGGCACCCGCGCCAATGAGCAGTTCTTC. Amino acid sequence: CASSLGTRANEQFF.

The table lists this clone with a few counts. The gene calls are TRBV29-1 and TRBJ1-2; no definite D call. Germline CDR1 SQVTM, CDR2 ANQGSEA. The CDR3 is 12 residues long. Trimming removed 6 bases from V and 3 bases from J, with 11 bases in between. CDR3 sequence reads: CSVLNLDYGYTF. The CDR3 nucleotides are TGCAGCGTGCTTAATTTGGACTATGGCTACACCTTC.

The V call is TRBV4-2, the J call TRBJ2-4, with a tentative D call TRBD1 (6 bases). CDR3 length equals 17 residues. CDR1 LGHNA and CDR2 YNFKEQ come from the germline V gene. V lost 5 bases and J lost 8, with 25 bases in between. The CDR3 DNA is TGTGCCAGCAGCGGAGGACCAGCCGCCGGATCAGGGGACATTCAGTACTTC. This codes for CASSGGPAAGSGDIQYF.

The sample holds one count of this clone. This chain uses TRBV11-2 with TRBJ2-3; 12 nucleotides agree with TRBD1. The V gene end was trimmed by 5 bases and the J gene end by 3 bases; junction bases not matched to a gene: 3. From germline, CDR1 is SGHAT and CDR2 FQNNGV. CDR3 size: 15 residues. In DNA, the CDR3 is TGTGCCAGCAGCGCGGGACAGGGGGCAACAGATACGCAGTATTTT. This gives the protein CASSAGQGATDTQYF.

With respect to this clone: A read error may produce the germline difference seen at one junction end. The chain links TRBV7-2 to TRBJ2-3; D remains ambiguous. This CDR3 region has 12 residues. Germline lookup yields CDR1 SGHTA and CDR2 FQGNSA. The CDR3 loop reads CASSLSRDTQYF. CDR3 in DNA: TGTGCCAGCAGCCTAAGCAGAGATACGCAGTATTTT. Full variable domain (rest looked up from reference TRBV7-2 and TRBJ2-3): GAGVSQSPSNKVTEKGKDVELRCDPISGHTALYWYRQSLGQGLEFLIYFQGNSAPDKSGLPSDRFSAERTGGSVSTLTIQRTQQEDSAVYLCASSLSRDTQYFGPGTRLTVL.

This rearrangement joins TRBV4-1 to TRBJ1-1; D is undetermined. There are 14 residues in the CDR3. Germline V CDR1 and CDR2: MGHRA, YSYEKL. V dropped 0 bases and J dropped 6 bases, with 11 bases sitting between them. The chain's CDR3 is CASSQDHSVPEAFF. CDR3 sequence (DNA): TGCGCCAGCAGCCAAGATCATTCGGTCCCTGAAGCTTTCTTT.